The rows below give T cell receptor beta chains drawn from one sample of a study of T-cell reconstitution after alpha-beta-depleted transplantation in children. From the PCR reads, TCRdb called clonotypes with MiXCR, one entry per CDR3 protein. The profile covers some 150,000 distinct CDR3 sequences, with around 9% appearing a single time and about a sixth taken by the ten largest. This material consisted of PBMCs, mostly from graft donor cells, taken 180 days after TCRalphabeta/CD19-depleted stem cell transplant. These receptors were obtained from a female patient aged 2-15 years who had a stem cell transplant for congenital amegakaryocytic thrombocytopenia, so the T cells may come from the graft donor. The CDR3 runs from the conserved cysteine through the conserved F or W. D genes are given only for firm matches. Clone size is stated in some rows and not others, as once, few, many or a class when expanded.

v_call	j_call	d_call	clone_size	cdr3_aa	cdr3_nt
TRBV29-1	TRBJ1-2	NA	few	CSVEGTAARGYTF	TGCAGCGTTGAGGGGACGGCTGCCAGAGGCTACACCTTC
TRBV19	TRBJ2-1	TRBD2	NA	CASSIAGLAVEGNEQFF	TGTGCCAGTAGTATAGCGGGACTAGCGGTAGAGGGGAATGAGCAGTTCTTC
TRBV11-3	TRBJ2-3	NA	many	CASSLEGSADTQYF	TGTGCCAGCAGCTTAGAGGGGAGTGCAGATACGCAGTATTTT
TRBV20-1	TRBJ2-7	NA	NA	CSARVAGGRGNEQYF	TGCAGTGCTAGGGTGGCAGGTGGCAGGGGAAACGAGCAGTACTTC
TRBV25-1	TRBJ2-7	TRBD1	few	CASSAAQGQGDDWSYEQYF	TGTGCCAGCAGTGCGGCACAGGGACAGGGAGACGATTGGTCCTACGAGCAGTACTTC
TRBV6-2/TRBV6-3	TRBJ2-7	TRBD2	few	CASSRLAGGSEQYF	TGTGCCAGCAGCAGACTAGCGGGAGGCTCCGAGCAGTACTTC
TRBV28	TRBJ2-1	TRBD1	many	CASSITGGEDNEQFF	TGTGCCAGCAGTATTACAGGGGGCGAAGACAATGAGCAGTTCTTC
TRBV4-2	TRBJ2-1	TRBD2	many	CASSQGGAGGPINEQFF	TGTGCCAGCAGCCAAGGCGGGGCGGGAGGTCCAATCAATGAGCAGTTCTTC
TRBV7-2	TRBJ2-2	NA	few	CASSLRVSGELFF	TGTGCCAGCAGCTTACGGGTTTCCGGGGAGCTGTTTTTT
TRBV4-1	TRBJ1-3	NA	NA	CASSQVGRGKGNTIYF	TGCGCCAGCAGCCAAGTGGGCAGGGGAAAAGGAAACACCATATATTTT
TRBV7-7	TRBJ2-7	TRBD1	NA	CASSPDRGNEQYF	TGTGCCAGCAGCCCGGACAGGGGGAACGAGCAGTACTTC
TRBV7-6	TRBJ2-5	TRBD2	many	CASSSAGVQETQYF	TGTGCCAGCAGCAGTGCGGGGGTCCAAGAGACCCAGTACTTC
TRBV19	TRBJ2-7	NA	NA	CASKVRDNSYEQYF	TGTGCCAGTAAAGTGAGGGACAACTCCTACGAGCAGTACTTC
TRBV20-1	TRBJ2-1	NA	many	CSAPGQGGNEQFF	TGCAGTGCTCCGGGGCAGGGCGGCAATGAGCAGTTCTTC
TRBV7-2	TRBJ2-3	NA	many	CASSLEAGTSVDTQYF	TGTGCCAGCAGCTTAGAGGCGGGGACGTCAGTAGATACGCAGTATTTT
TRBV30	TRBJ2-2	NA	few	CAWSNNGTGELFF	TGTGCCTGGAGTAATAACGGGACAGGGGAGCTGTTTTTT
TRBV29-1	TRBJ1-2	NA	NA	CSVGFTNPKVGYTF	TGCAGCGTTGGGTTCACCAACCCAAAGGTGGGCTACACCTTC
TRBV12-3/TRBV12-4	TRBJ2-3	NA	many	CASSFSGGTDTQYF	TGTGCCAGCAGTTTCTCCGGAGGCACAGATACGCAGTATTTT
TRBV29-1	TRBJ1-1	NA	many	CSVEDLQGGSTEAFF	TGCAGCGTTGAAGATCTCCAGGGAGGTAGCACTGAAGCTTTCTTT
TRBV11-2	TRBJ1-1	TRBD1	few	CASSLDPQTGVRSEAFF	TGTGCCAGCAGCTTAGACCCACAGACAGGGGTAAGGTCTGAAGCTTTCTTT
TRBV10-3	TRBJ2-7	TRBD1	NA	CAISGGGDRGYYEQYF	TGTGCCATCAGTGGGGGGGGTGACAGGGGGTACTACGAGCAGTACTTC
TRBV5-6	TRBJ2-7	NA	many	CASTSRKYPTHYEQYF	TGTGCCAGCACCTCGAGGAAGTACCCAACCCACTACGAGCAGTACTTC
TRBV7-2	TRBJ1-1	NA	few	CASSLYVGSEAFF	TGTGCCAGCAGCTTATATGTGGGATCTGAAGCTTTCTTT
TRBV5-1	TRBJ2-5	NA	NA	CASSLAPPGRSTFRAQYF	TGCGCCAGCAGCTTGGCACCCCCGGGGAGATCAACCTTTAGGGCCCAGTACTTC
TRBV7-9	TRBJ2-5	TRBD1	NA	CSSSPLQGSAKETQYF	TGTTCCAGCAGCCCATTACAGGGGTCGGCCAAGGAGACCCAGTACTTC
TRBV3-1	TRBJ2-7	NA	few	CASTQALDSRYEQYF	TGTGCCAGCACCCAAGCATTGGACAGTCGCTACGAGCAGTACTTC
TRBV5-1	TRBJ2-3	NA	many	CASSKLGGDTQYF	TGCGCCAGCAGCAAGCTTGGGGGGGATACGCAGTATTTT
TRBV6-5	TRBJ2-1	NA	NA	CASSSDTPAYNEQFF	TGTGCCAGCAGTTCGGACACCCCGGCCTACAATGAGCAGTTCTTC
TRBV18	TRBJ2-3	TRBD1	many	CASSATSGGIADTQYF	TGTGCCAGCTCAGCCACCTCAGGGGGCATCGCAGATACGCAGTATTTT
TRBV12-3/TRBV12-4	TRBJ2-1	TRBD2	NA	CASSDLLAGGGNEQFF	TGTGCCAGCTCCGATCTTCTAGCGGGAGGAGGCAATGAGCAGTTCTTC
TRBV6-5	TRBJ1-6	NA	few	CASSYSFVDNSPLHF	TGTGCCAGCAGTTACTCGTTCGTGGATAATTCACCCCTCCACTTT
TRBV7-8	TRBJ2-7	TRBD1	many	CASSIQGIEGEQYF	TGTGCCAGCAGCATACAGGGGATCGAGGGGGAGCAGTACTTC
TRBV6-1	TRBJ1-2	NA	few	CASTPLYGYTF	TGTGCCAGCACTCCACTCTATGGCTACACCTTC
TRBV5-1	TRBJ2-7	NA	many	CASSLGVSAEQYF	TGCGCCAGCAGCTTGGGTGTATCGGCCGAGCAGTACTTC